The 9 T cell receptor beta chains in this list originate from one sample, sequenced in a study of low-dose radiotherapy and immunotherapy resistance in tumors. With TRAV- and TRBV-specific primers, first-strand cDNA was made, covering the alpha and beta chains. TCRs underwent 20 PCR cycles of amplification with a constant-region primer and V-primer adapter. TCRdb reprocessed the reads via MiXCR and lists one record per CDR3 protein. The repertoire holds roughly 14,000 distinct CDR3 sequences, approximately 61% seen once, with 7.5% to 9% in the top ten. The receptors here all came from a human donor with advanced metastatic prostate, ovarian, gallbladder or colorectal cancer (not recorded which). This table probably holds off-target reads from a library built for another chain.

The chain employs TRBV28 and TRBJ2-5, with 9 bases fitting TRBD1. With V trimmed by 4 bases and J by 5 bases, 5 bases remained unmatched. Germline lookup yields CDR1 MDHEN and CDR2 SYDVKM. The CDR3 is 14 amino acids. CDR3 region: CASSSQGAVETQYF. Here the CDR3 DNA reads TGTGCCAGCAGTTCACAGGGGGCCGTGGAGACCCAGTACTTC.

This clonotype was seen only a few times. The chain links TRBV28 to TRBJ2-1, with D possibly matching TRBD1 (6 bases). The germline V gene has CDR1 MDHEN and CDR2 SYDVKM. Between the trimmed V and J ends, which lost 5 bases and 13 bases, there was a span of 18 bases. This CDR3 has 13 residues. CDR3 DNA: TGTGCCAGCAGTGGGCAGGGGTCACCCTATCAGTTCTTC. Protein: CASSGQGSPYQFF.

The rearrangement links TRBV5-6 to TRBJ2-3; D remains ambiguous. Germline values: CDR1 SGHDT, CDR2 YYEEEE. Trimming removed 4 bases from V and 6 bases from J, with 12 bases in between. The CDR3 is made up of 13 amino acids. CDR3 sequence (DNA): TGTGCCAGCAGCCTTCAGCGAAGGGATACGCAGTATTTT. Its translation: CASSLQRRDTQYF.

The chain couples TRBV12-3 or TRBV12-4 to TRBJ2-1; TRBD2 aligns across 8 bases. The CDR3 is 16 residues long. The V segment lost 5 bases and the J segment 6 bases; nucleotides outside the gene matches: 12. In DNA form, the CDR3 reads TGTGCCAGCAGTCCTATTGGAGCGGGAGAAGGCAATGAGCAGTTCTTC. Translated, it gives CASSPIGAGEGNEQFF.

This chain links TRBV15 with TRBJ2-1, with D hard to call. This CDR3 region has 14 residues. Germline loops: CDR1 LNHNV, CDR2 YYDKDF (reference sequence). V dropped 0 bases and J dropped 3 bases, with 6 bases sitting between them. The CDR3 sequence is CATSREYSYNEQFF. In DNA, the CDR3 is TGTGCCACCAGCAGAGAATACAGCTACAATGAGCAGTTCTTC.

The J gene is TRBJ1-2, the V gene TRBV12-3 or TRBV12-4; 7 bases are a match to TRBD1. The CDR3 sequence is 15 residues long. V was pared by 2 bases and J by 8 bases, with 11 bases of the junction left unmatched. The CDR3 region is CASSLLIRGTAGYTF. The CDR3 region has the DNA TGTGCCAGCAGTTTATTAATCCGGGGGACAGCCGGCTACACCTTC.

The V and J genes are TRBV5-6 and TRBJ2-7; 11 bases agree with TRBD1. Germline loops: CDR1 SGHDT, CDR2 YYEEEE. V gave up 2 bases and J gave up 4 bases; unmatched junction bases: 2. The CDR3 has 14 residues. The CDR3 region is CASSFGTGGYEQYF. In nucleotides, the CDR3 is TGTGCCAGCAGCTTCGGGACAGGGGGATACGAGCAGTACTTC.

The J gene is TRBJ1-5, the V gene TRBV3-1; D not resolved. CDR3 length equals 12 residues. With 3 bases removed from V and 6 bases from J, the gap between germline ends came to 6 bases. Germline V lookup: CDR1 LGHDT, CDR2 YNNKEL (reference sequence). The CDR3 reads CASSHGSQPQHF. The CDR3 DNA follows: TGTGCCAGCAGCCATGGAAGTCAGCCCCAGCATTTT.

This chain links TRBV20-1 with TRBJ2-7, with D perhaps TRBD1 (6 bases). CDR3 size: 14 residues. The germline CDR1 and CDR2 sequences are DFQATT and SNEGSKA (reference sequence). V lost 0 bases and J lost 2, with 11 bases in between. CDR3 region: CSARDLTGTYEQYF. CDR3 in DNA: TGCAGTGCTAGAGACCTAACAGGGACCTACGAGCAGTACTTC.